This T cell receptor (beta chain) was identified in a study of T cell changes during pregnancy in multiple sclerosis. V lost 3 bases to trimming and J lost 4 bases, with 12 bases between them. CDR1 is WNHNN and CDR2 is SYGVQD in the germline V gene (reference sequence). This CDR3 contains 14 residues. Using immunoSEQ multiplex PCR, the repertoire was profiled, and TCRdb retains in-frame clones only, with some absent. This sample has under 130,000 clones, with roughly 93% found just once. Here the sequenced sample was peripheral blood, taken after pregnancy. The genes are TRBV10-1 and TRBJ1-2; D gene unclear. The clonotype originates from a female donor with multiple sclerosis, enrolled in a pregnancy study. The CDR3 DNA is TGCGCCAGCAGTGACCTCGCCCAACTCTATGGCTACACCTTC. As protein: CASSDLAQLYGYTF.